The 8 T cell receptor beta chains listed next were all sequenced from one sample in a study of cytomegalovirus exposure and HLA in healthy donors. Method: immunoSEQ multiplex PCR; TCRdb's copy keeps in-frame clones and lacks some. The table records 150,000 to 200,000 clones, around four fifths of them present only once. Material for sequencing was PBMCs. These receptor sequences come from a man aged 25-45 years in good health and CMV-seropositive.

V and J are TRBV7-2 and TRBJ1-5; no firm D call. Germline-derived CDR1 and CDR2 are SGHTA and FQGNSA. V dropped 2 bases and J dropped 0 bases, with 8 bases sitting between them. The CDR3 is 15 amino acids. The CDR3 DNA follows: TGTGCCAGCAGCTTAACCCCAGATAGCAATCAGCCCCAGCATTTT. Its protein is CASSLTPDSNQPQHF.

The CDR3 DNA sequence: TGTGCCAGCAAGAGTAACAGAGCATTTATTAACACTGAAGCTTTCTTT. Translation gives CASKSNRAFINTEAFF. The chain recombines TRBV7-9 with TRBJ1-1; D remains ambiguous. Per the germline V gene, CDR1 is SEHNR and CDR2 is FQNEAQ (reference sequence). Trimming took 7 bases from V and 2 from J, leaving 20 bases between them. The CDR3 length is 16 residues.

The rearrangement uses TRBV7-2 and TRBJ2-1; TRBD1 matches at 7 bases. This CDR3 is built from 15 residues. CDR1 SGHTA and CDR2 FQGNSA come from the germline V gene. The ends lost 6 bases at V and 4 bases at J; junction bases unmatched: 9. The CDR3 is CASRPGRGPYNEQFF. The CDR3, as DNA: TGTGCCAGCAGACCCGGAAGGGGGCCTTACAATGAGCAGTTCTTC.

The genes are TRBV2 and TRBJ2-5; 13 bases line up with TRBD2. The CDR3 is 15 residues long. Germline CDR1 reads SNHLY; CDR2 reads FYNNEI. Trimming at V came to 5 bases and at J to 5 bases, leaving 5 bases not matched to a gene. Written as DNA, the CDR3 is TGTGCCAGCAGTTGGACTAGCGGGGGCGGTGAGACCCAGTACTTC. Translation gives CASSWTSGGGETQYF.

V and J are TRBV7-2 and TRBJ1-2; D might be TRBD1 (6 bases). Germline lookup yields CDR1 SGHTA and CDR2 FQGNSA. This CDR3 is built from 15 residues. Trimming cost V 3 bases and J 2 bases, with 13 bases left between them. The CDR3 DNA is TGTGCCAGCAGCTTGGTTCAGGGGAAAAACTATGGCTACACCTTC. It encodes CASSLVQGKNYGYTF.

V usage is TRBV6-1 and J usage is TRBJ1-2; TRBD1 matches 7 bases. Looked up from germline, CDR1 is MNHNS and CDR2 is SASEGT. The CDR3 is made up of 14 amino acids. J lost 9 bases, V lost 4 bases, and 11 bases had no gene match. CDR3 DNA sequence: TGTGCCAGCAGTGCGTCTACAGGGGTGAGGAGCTACACCTTC. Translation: CASSASTGVRSYTF.

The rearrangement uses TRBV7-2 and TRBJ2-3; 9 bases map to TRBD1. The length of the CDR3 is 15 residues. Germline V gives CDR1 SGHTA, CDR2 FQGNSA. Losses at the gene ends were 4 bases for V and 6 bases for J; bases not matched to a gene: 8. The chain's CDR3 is CASSSQTGGGDTQYF. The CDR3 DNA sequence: TGTGCCAGCAGCTCACAGACAGGGGGAGGGGATACGCAGTATTTT.

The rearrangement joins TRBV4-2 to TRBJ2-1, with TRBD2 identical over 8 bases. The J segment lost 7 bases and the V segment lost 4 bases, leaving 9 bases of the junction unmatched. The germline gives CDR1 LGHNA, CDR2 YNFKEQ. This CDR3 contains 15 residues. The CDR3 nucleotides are TGTGCCAGCAGCCCCTGGGGTAGCGGGATAAATGAGCAGTTCTTC. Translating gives CASSPWGSGINEQFF.